A single T cell receptor beta chain is shown here with its context. RNA, at about 0.45 to 1 ug, was reverse transcribed with random hexamers. From the immunoSEQ multiplex PCR reads, TCRdb called clonotypes with MiXCR, one entry per CDR3 protein. The data contain about 47,000 distinct CDR3 sequences, 80% to 95% of them singletons. TEMRA cells were FACS-enriched, and CD8+ and CD4+ T cells were isolated negatively. These data are taken from a study of CD8 T cells in Susac syndrome. The junction had 8 bases not matched to a gene; V was cut back by 2 bases and J by 4 bases. The CDR3 totals 16 residues. The germline gives CDR1 MNHNY, CDR2 SVGAGI (reference sequence).

The source of this sequence is a human donor in good health. V and J are TRBV6-6 and TRBJ2-5; TRBD1 aligns across 9 bases. The specimen was CD8+ T cells from PBMCs. The CDR3 is CASSYGTGSLGETQYF. As DNA, the CDR3 is TGTGCCAGCAGTTACGGGACAGGGTCCCTAGGAGAGACCCAGTACTTC.